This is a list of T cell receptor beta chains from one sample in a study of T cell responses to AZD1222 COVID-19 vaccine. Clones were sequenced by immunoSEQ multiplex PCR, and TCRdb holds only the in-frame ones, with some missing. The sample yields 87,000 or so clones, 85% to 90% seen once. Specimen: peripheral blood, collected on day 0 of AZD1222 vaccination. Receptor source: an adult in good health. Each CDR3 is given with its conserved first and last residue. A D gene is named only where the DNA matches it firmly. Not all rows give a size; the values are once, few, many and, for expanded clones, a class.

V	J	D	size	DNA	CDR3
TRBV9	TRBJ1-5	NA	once	TGTGCCAGCAGCGTAGCTGCGGAGGGGGGCCAGCATTTT	CASSVAAEGGQHF
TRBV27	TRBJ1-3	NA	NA	TGTGCCAGCAGTCCCCGAGGAGGGGCGTTCGGAAACACCATATATTTT	CASSPRGGAFGNTIYF
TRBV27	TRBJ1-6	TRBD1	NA	TGTGCCAGCAGGGGGACAGGGTATAATTCACCCCTCCACTTT	CASRGTGYNSPLHF
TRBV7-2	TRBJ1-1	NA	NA	TGTGCCAGCAGCTTAGCGCAGGGGACTGAAGCTTTCTTT	CASSLAQGTEAFF
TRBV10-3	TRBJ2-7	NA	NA	TGTGCCATCAGTGAGGACTATTTCAAGGTATACGAGCAGTACTTC	CAISEDYFKVYEQYF
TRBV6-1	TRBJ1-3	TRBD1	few	TGTGCCAGCAGTGAGGGACAGAGGGCTGGAAACACCATATATTTT	CASSEGQRAGNTIYF
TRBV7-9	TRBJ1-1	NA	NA	TGTGCCAGCAGCCCAGGGGCCACTGAAGCTTTCTTT	CASSPGATEAFF
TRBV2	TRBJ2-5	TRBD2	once	TGTGCCAGCCGGGGGGGGCGCAGGGAGACCCAGTACTTC	CASRGGRRETQYF
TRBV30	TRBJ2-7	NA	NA	TGTGCCTGGAACAGGGTGACAGGAGACTACGAGCAGTACTTC	CAWNRVTGDYEQYF
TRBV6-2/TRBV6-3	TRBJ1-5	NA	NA	TGTGCCAGCAGTCAACAATCAGCCCAGCATTTT	CASSQQSAQHF
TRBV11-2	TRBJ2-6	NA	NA	TGTGCCAGCAGCTTTGACTCGAGCTCTGGGGCCAACGTCCTGACTTTC	CASSFDSSSGANVLTF
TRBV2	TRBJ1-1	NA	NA	TGTGCCAGCAGTGATTTGACGACCAACACTGAAGCTTTCTTT	CASSDLTTNTEAFF
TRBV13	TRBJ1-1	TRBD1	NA	TGTGCCAGCAGCTTAGATCTTTTAACCGGGACAGGGGGCTCTGAAGCTTTCTTT	CASSLDLLTGTGGSEAFF
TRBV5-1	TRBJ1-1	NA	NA	TGCGCCAGCGAAAAAATCCCAGGCGGCACTGAAGCTTTCTTT	CASEKIPGGTEAFF
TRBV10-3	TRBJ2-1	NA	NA	TGTGCCATCAGGTCTGGCGGAGGTGCCTACAATGAGCAGTTCTTC	CAIRSGGGAYNEQFF
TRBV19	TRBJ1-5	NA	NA	TGTGCCAGTAGTATCGTCGATCAGCCCCAGCATTTT	CASSIVDQPQHF
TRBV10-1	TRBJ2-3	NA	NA	TGCGCCAGCAGTGAAACCGCGGGCAGCACAGATACGCAGTATTTT	CASSETAGSTDTQYF
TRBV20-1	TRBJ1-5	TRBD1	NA	TGCAGTGCTAGTTGGGACAGAGCCAATCAGCCCCAGCATTTT	CSASWDRANQPQHF
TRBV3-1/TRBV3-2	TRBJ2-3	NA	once	TGTGCCAGCAGCCAAGACCGGGGTGGGTTGACAGATACGCAGTATTTT	CASSQDRGGLTDTQYF
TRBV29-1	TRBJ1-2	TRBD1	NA	TGCAGCGTTGATGTCCAGGACAGGGTCTATGGCTACACCTTC	CSVDVQDRVYGYTF
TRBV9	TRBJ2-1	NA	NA	TGTGCCAGCAGCGTTACGAGCGATGAGCAGTTCTTC	CASSVTSDEQFF
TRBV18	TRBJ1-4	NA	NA	TGTGCCAGCTCACCGCTAGAAAAAAATGAAAAACTGTTTTTT	CASSPLEKNEKLFF
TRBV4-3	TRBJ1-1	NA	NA	TGCGCCAGCAGCCTTAAGACTCACGGGGACACTGAAGCTTTCTTT	CASSLKTHGDTEAFF
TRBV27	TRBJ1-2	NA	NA	TGTGCCAGCAGTTTCTATCAGAACTATGGCTACACCTTC	CASSFYQNYGYTF
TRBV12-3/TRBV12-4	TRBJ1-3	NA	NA	TGTGCCAGCAGTTTCCCGCGGGACACCATATATTTT	CASSFPRDTIYF
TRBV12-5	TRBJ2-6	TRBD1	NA	TGTGCTAGTGGTTTCTCCGAGCCGGGACAGGGGGCTACTGGGGCCAACGTCCTGACTTTC	CASGFSEPGQGATGANVLTF
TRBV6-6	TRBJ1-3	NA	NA	TGTGCCAGCAGGGAGGCTGGAAACACCATATATTTT	CASREAGNTIYF
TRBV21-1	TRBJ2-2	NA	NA	TGTGCCAGCAGCAACGGAGGGGGTGACACCGGGGAGCTGTTTTTT	CASSNGGGDTGELFF
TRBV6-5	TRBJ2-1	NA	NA	TGTGCCAGCAGTTACGGGTATGAGCAGTTCTTC	CASSYGYEQFF
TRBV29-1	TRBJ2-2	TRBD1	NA	TGCAGCGCCCAGACAGGGGATGTGATCGGGGAGCTGTTTTTT	CSAQTGDVIGELFF
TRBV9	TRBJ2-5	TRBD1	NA	TGTGCCAGCAGCGGAAGTCCGGGGAAGGGCAGGGGGTTTGAGACCCAGTACTTC	CASSGSPGKGRGFETQYF
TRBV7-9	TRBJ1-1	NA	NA	TGTGCCAGCAGTGGGGGCGGGGTTGATGAAGCTTTCTTT	CASSGGGVDEAFF
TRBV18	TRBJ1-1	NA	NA	TGTGCCAGCTCACCACCTCCGGGGACTGAAGCTTTCTTT	CASSPPPGTEAFF
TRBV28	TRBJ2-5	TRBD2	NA	TGTGCCAGCATATTAGCGGGGGGTCGAGGAGAGACCCAGTACTTC	CASILAGGRGETQYF
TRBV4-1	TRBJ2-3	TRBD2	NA	TGCGCCAGCACGAGTTACGGAGCTAGCGGGGGTCTGTATTTT	CASTSYGASGGLYF
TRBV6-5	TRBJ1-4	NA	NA	TGTGCCAGCAGTCCGGGCCAGCATAATGAAAAACTGTTTTTT	CASSPGQHNEKLFF
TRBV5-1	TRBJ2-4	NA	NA	TGCGCCAGCAGCTGGGCGGGGGCCTTAAACATTCAGTACTTC	CASSWAGALNIQYF
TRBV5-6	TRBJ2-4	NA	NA	TGTGCCAGCAGCTCAGGGTTAGCCAAAAACATTCAGTACTTC	CASSSGLAKNIQYF
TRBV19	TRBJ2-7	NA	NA	TGTGCCAGTAGTTCCGATCCCGGAGCGGGCGAGCAGTACTTC	CASSSDPGAGEQYF
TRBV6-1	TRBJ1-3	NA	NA	TGTGCCAGCAGTGACCGGACTCTTAGCTCTGGAAACACCATATATTTT	CASSDRTLSSGNTIYF
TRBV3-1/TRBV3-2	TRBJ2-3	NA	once	TGTGCCACCTGGGGCCGGAGCACAGATACGCAGTATTTT	CATWGRSTDTQYF
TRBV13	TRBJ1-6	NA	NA	TGTGCCAGCAGCCCCTCAGACTCCTATAATTCACCCCTCCACTTT	CASSPSDSYNSPLHF
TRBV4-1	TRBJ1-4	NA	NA	TGCGCCACCTCAATGCCAGGGACAACTAATGAAAAACTGTTTTTT	CATSMPGTTNEKLFF
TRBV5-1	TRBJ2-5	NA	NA	TGCGCCAGCAGCTCTCTTCCCCACGTAAAAGAGACCCAGTACTTC	CASSSLPHVKETQYF
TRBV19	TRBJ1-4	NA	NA	TGTGCCAGTAGTATCCTCGGTGGGACAAATGAAAAACTGTTTTTT	CASSILGGTNEKLFF
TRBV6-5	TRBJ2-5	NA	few	TGTGCCAGCAGTTACGGGAACGGAGAGACCCAGTACTTC	CASSYGNGETQYF
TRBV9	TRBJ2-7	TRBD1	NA	TGTGCCAGCAGCGTAGGTGGGACAGGGAGTGTGTACGAGCAGTACTTC	CASSVGGTGSVYEQYF
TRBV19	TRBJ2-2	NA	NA	TGTGCCAGTAGTATAGATCGGCTAGCGTCGTACACCGGGGAGCTGTTTTTT	CASSIDRLASYTGELFF
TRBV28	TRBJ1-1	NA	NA	TGTGCCAGCAGCCTCACCATCCAGGACATGAACACTGAAGCTTTCTTT	CASSLTIQDMNTEAFF
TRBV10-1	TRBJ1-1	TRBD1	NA	TGCGCCAGCAGTCAGACAGGGTTGAACACTGAAGCTTTCTTT	CASSQTGLNTEAFF
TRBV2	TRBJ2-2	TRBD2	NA	TGTGCCAGCAGTGGTGGGACTAGCGGGGGCTCGAAGACCACCGGGGAGCTGTTTTTT	CASSGGTSGGSKTTGELFF
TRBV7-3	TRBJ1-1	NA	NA	TGTGCCAGCAGCCCATATGGGAACACTGAAGCTTTCTTT	CASSPYGNTEAFF
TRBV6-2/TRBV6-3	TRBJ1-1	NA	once	TGTGCCAGCAGTTACTCGACCGGGAACACTGAAGCTTTCTTT	CASSYSTGNTEAFF
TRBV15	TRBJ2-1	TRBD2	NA	TGTGCCACCAGCCGGGAGGCGGTCTTTCTTCCGGGGGAGCAGTTCTTC	CATSREAVFLPGEQFF
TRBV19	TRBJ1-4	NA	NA	TGTGCCAGTATCGCTCGGTGGGGTCGTGAAAAACTGTTTTTT	CASIARWGREKLFF
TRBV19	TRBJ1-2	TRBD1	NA	TGTGCCAGTAGCGAACTGGACAGGGCAACCTTAAACTATGGCTACACCTTC	CASSELDRATLNYGYTF